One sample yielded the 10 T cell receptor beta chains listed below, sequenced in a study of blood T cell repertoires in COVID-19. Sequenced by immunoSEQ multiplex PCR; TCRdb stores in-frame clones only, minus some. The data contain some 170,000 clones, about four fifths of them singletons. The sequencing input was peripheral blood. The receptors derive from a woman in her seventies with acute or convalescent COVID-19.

The CDR3 is CASSLTGGLREKLFF. The CDR3 nucleotides are TGTGCCAGCAGTCTTACAGGGGGCCTCAGGGAAAAACTGTTTTTT. This sequence joins TRBV6-5 and TRBJ1-4, with TRBD1 matching 9 bases. Per germline, CDR1 MNHEY and CDR2 SVGAGI. With 5 bases clipped from V and 8 bases from J, the junction kept 9 bases outside the gene matches. The CDR3 is 15 amino acids.

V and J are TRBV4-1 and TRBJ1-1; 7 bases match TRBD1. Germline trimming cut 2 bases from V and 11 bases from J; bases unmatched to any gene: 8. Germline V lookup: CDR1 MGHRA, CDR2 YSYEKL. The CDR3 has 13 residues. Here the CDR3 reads CASSQPPDRVAFF. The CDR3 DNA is TGCGCCAGCAGCCAACCCCCCGACAGGGTGGCTTTCTTT.

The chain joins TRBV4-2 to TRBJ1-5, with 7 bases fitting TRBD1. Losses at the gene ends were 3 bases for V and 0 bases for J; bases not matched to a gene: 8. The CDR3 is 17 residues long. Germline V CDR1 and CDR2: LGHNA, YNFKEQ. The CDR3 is CASSHSSGTVSNQPQHF. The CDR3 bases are TGTGCCAGCAGCCATTCATCCGGGACAGTTAGCAATCAGCCCCAGCATTTT.

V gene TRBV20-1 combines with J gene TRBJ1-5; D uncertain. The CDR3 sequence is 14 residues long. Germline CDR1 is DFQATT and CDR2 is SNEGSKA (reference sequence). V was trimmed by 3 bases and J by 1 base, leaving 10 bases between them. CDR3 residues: CSASRGYSNQPQHF. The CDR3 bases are TGCAGTGCTAGTCGGGGATACAGCAATCAGCCCCAGCATTTT.

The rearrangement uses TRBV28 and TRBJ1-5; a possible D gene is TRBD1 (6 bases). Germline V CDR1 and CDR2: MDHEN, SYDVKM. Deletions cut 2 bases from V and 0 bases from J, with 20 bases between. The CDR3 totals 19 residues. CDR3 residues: CASSLIRGSRKYSNQPQHF. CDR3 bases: TGTGCCAGCAGTTTAATCAGGGGCAGCAGAAAGTATAGCAATCAGCCCCAGCATTTT.

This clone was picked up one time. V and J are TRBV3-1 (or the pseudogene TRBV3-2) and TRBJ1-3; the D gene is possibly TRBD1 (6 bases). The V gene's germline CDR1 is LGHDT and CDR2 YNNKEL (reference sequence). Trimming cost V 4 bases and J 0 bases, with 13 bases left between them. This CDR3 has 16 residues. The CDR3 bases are TGTGCCAGCAGCCCACCCGGACAGAGCTCTGGAAACACCATATATTTT. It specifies CASSPPGQSSGNTIYF.

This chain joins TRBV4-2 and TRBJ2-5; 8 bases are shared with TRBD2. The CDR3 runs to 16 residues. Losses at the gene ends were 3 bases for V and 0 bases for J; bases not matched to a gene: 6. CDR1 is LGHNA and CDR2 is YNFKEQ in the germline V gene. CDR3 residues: CASSQAAGENQETQYF. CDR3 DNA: TGTGCCAGCAGCCAGGCAGCGGGGGAGAACCAAGAGACCCAGTACTTC.

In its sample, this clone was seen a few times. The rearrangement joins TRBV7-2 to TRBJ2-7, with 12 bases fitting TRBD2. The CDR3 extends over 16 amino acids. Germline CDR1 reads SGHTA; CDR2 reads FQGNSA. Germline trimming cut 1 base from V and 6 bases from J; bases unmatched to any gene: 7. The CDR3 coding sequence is TGTGCCAGCAGCTTAGGAACTAGCGGGAGGAGTGGCGAGCAGTACTTC. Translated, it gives CASSLGTSGRSGEQYF.

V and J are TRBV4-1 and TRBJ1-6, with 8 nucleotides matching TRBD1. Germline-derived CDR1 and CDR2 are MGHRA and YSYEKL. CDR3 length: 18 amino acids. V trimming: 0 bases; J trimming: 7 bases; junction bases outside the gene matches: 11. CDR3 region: CASSQERRTGTLNSPLHF. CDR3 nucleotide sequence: TGCGCCAGCAGCCAAGAACGACGGACAGGGACGTTGAATTCACCCCTCCACTTT.

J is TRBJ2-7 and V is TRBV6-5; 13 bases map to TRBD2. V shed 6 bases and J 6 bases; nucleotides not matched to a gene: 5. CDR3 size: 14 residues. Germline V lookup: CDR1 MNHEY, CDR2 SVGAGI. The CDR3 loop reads CASRRTSGRSEQYF. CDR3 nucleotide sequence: TGTGCCAGCAGACGGACTAGCGGGAGAAGCGAGCAGTACTTC.